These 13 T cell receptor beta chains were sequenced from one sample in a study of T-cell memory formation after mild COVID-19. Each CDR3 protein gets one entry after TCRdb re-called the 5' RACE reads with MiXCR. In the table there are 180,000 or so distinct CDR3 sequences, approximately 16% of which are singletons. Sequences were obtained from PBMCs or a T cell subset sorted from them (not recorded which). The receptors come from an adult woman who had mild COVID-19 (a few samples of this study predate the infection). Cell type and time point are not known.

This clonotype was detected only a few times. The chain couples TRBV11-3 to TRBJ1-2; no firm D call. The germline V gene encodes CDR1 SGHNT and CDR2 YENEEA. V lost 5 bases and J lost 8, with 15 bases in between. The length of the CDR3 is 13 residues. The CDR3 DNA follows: TGTGCCAGCAGCCCGTCCGGATATGGGGGCTACACCTTC. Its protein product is CASSPSGYGGYTF.

The CDR3 region is CASSYATHTYEQYF. The CDR3 region has the DNA TGTGCCAGCAGTTACGCGACTCATACCTACGAGCAGTACTTC. The rearrangement links TRBV6-5 to TRBJ2-7; D not resolved. Between the trimmed V and J ends, which lost 2 bases and 2 bases, there was a span of 10 bases. Germline-derived CDR1 and CDR2 are MNHEY and SVGAGI. There are 14 residues in the CDR3.

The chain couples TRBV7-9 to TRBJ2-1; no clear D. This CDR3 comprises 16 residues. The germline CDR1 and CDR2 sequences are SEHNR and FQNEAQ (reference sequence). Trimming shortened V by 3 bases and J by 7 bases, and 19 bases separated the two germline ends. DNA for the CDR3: TGTGCCAGCAGCTTTACCCGGTCCCTCGTTAATAATGAGCAGTTCTTC. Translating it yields CASSFTRSLVNNEQFF. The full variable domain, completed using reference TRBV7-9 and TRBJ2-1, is DTGVSQNPRHKITKRGQNVTFRCDPISEHNRLYWYRQTLGQGPEFLTYFQNEAQLEKSRLLSDRFSAERPKGSFSTLEIQRTEQGDSAMYLCASSFTRSLVNNEQFFGPGTRLTVL.

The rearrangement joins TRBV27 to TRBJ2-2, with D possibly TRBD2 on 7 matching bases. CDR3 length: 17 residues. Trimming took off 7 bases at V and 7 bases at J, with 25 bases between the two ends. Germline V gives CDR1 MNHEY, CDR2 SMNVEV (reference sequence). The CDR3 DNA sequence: TGTGCCAGCACTTCCCCAGGAGGGGGGGGCTTCGTCGGGGAGCTGTTTTTT. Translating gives CASTSPGGGGFVGELFF.

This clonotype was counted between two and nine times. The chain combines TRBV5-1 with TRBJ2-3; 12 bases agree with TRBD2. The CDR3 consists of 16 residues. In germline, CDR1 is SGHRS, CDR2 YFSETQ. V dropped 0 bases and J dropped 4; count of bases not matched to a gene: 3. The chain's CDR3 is CASSLGLAGGPDTQYF. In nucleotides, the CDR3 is TGCGCCAGCAGCTTGGGGCTAGCGGGGGGGCCAGATACGCAGTATTTT.

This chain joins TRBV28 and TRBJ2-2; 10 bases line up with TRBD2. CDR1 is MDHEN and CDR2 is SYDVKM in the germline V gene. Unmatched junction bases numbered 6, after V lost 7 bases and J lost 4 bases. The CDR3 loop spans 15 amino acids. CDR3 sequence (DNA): TGTGCCAGCATTAGAGCGGGAGGGCGCACCGGGGAGCTGTTTTTT. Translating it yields CASIRAGGRTGELFF.

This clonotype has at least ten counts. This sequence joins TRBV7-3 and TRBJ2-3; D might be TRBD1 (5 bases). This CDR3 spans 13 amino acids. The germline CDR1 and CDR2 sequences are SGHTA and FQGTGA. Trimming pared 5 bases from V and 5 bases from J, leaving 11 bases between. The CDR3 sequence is CASSPRRGDTQYF. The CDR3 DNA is TGTGCCAGCAGCCCCCGAAGGGGAGATACGCAGTATTTT.

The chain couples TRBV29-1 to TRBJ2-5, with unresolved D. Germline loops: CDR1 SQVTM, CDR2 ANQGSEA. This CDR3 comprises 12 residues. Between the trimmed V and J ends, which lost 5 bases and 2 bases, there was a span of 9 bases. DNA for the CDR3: TGCAGCGTTACGACGGCTCAAGAGACCCAGTACTTC. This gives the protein CSVTTAQETQYF.

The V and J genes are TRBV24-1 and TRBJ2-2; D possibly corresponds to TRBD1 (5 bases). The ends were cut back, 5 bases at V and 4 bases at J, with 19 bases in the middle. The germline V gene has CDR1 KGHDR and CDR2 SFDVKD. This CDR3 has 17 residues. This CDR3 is CATSGWLGVDRTGELFF. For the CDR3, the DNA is TGTGCCACCAGTGGATGGTTAGGGGTAGACCGCACCGGGGAGCTGTTTTTT.

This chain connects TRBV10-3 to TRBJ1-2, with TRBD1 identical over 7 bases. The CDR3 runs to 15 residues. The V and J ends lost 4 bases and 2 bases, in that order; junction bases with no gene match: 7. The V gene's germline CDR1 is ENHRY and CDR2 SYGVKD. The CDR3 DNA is TGTGCCATCAGTGGCTCCGGGACAGCCAACTATGGCTACACCTTC. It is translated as CAISGSGTANYGYTF.

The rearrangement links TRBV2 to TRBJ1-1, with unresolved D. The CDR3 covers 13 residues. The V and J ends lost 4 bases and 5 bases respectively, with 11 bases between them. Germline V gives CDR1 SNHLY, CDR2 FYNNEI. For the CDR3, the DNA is TGTGCCAGCAGTGCCCTAGGTAGTACTGAAGCTTTCTTT. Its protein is CASSALGSTEAFF.

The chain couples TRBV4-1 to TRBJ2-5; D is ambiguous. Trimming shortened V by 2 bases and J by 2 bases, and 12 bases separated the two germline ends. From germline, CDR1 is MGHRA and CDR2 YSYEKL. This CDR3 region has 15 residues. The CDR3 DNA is TGCGCCAGCAGCCAATCGGGCGGTCGACAAGAGACCCAGTACTTC. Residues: CASSQSGGRQETQYF.

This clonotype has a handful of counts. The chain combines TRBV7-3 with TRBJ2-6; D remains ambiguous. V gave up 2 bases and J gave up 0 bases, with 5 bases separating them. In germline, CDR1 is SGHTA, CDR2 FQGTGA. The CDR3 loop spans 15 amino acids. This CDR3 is CASSLHSSGANVLTF. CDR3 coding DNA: TGTGCCAGCAGCTTACACAGCTCTGGGGCCAACGTCCTGACTTTC.